This T cell receptor (beta chain) was captured by sequencing in a study of blood T cell repertoires in COVID-19. Profiled with immunoSEQ multiplex PCR; TCRdb holds only in-frame clones, not every one. The sample consists of around 230,000 clones, roughly 86% of them appearing once. CDR3 size: 13 residues. Trimming removed 6 bases from V and 6 bases from J, with 11 bases in between. Germline loops: CDR1 ENHRY, CDR2 SYGVKD. The rearrangement uses TRBV10-3 and TRBJ2-2; D perhaps matches TRBD2 (5 bases). Sequenced material: PBMCs or T cells enriched from blood (not recorded which). This TCR was recovered from a man aged 18 to 29 with acute COVID-19. The CDR3 DNA follows: TGTGCCATCAGGGAGGAGTCTTCCGGGGAGCTGTTTTTT. Its protein is CAIREESSGELFF.